The clone carrying this T cell receptor beta chain was observed many times. Its antigen is currently unknown. MiXCR, run by TCRdb on the reads, gives a single entry per CDR3 protein. The data contain some 320,000 distinct CDR3 sequences, more than 9% of them seen just once; the ten biggest clones take up around 4.5%. The sample belongs to a study of T cell repertoires in cytomegalovirus infection. Study-level background: Matching HLA type and CMV infection were both indicated by public TCR beta signatures. Study-wide findings and caveats: Identification of carriers of CMV plus the relevant HLA was achieved through cumulative public TCR beta family frequency.

With V trimmed by 10 bases and J by 0 bases, 7 bases remained unmatched. The CDR3 is 16 amino acids. Germline-derived CDR1 and CDR2 are SGHTA and FQGNSA. The specimen was PBMCs. This TCR came from a human donor in good health (CMV status not recorded). Some clones in this sample may be carry-over from other donors' samples. The chain combines TRBV7-2 with TRBJ2-2, with TRBD1 matching over 11 bases. The CDR3 bases are TGTGCCACACGGCAGGGACAGGGGGCGAACACCGGGGAGCTGTTTTTT. It yields the protein CATRQGQGANTGELFF.